The rows below give T cell receptor beta chains drawn from one sample of a study of blood T cell repertoires in COVID-19. Only in-frame clones appear in the TCRdb table, and some are missing; sequencing was by immunoSEQ multiplex PCR. This table holds 180,000 or so clones, 75% to 90% found once. What was sequenced was peripheral blood. These receptors all stem from a man aged 35 to 55 with acute or convalescent COVID-19. Each CDR3 is given with its conserved first and last residue. A D gene is named only where the DNA matches it firmly. Expanded clones get a size class; other rows say once, few or many, or leave the size out.

V gene	D gene	J gene	clone size	CDR3 protein	CDR3 DNA
TRBV9	TRBD2	TRBJ2-3	NA	CASSVGASGVQHTQYF	TGTGCCAGCAGCGTAGGGGCTAGCGGGGTACAGCATACGCAGTATTTT
TRBV6-1	NA	TRBJ1-3	once	CASSEILRSGNTIYF	TGTGCCAGCAGTGAGATTCTGAGATCTGGAAACACCATATATTTT
TRBV28	TRBD1	TRBJ1-5	NA	CASSRDRGRWNWNQPQHF	TGTGCCAGCAGCAGAGACAGGGGGCGCTGGAATTGGAATCAGCCCCAGCATTTT
TRBV2	TRBD1	TRBJ1-5	once	CASRAGTGNQPQHF	TGTGCCAGCAGGGCCGGGACAGGAAATCAGCCCCAGCATTTT
TRBV24-1	TRBD2	TRBJ2-3	NA	CATSDIAGGSATDTQYF	TGTGCCACCAGTGATATCGCGGGGGGCTCCGCGACAGATACGCAGTATTTT
TRBV19	NA	TRBJ1-5	few	CASKEGGSSSNQPQHF	TGTGCCAGTAAGGAAGGGGGAAGTAGTAGCAATCAGCCCCAGCATTTT
TRBV19	NA	TRBJ2-6	NA	CASSIYQGSGANVLTF	TGTGCCAGTAGTATTTACCAGGGGTCTGGGGCCAACGTCCTGACTTTC
TRBV11-2	TRBD1	TRBJ1-2	NA	CASSLWVSDRRNYGYTF	TGTGCCAGCAGCTTATGGGTATCGGACAGGAGGAACTATGGCTACACCTTC
TRBV14	NA	TRBJ2-2	few	CASSQDLYTGELFF	TGTGCCAGCAGCCAAGATCTGTATACCGGGGAGCTGTTTTTT
TRBV4-2	NA	TRBJ1-5	NA	CASSQDLRRVSNQPQHF	TGTGCCAGCAGCCAAGATCTTAGGAGGGTTAGCAATCAGCCCCAGCATTTT
TRBV7-3	TRBD2	TRBJ2-1	NA	CASSLVGGKQLNEQFF	TGTGCCAGCAGCTTAGTGGGAGGGAAGCAGCTGAATGAGCAGTTCTTC
TRBV18	NA	TRBJ1-4	NA	CASSPNVRDEKLFF	TGTGCCAGCTCACCAAATGTCAGGGATGAAAAACTGTTTTTT
TRBV9	NA	TRBJ2-2	NA	CASSPPPGEERTGELFF	TGTGCCAGCAGCCCCCCACCGGGGGAGGAACGCACCGGGGAGCTGTTTTTT
TRBV27	NA	TRBJ1-6	NA	CASSSLVNSPLHF	TGTGCCAGCAGTTCCCTCGTTAATTCACCCCTCCACTTT
TRBV7-2	NA	TRBJ2-3	once	CASSLRWRSTDTQYF	TGTGCCAGCAGCTTAAGATGGCGGAGCACAGATACGCAGTATTTT
TRBV6-5	TRBD1	TRBJ2-5	NA	CASILGQSRLETQYF	TGTGCCAGCATCCTGGGACAGTCGAGACTAGAGACCCAGTACTTC
TRBV13	NA	TRBJ1-1	NA	CATTRGGGSTEAFF	TGTGCCACCACTAGAGGGGGGGGTAGCACTGAAGCTTTCTTT
TRBV5-4	NA	TRBJ2-7	NA	CASSLFEYF	TGTGCCAGCAGCTTGTTCGAGTACTTC
TRBV2	TRBD1	TRBJ2-2	NA	CASRVDRGNTGELFF	TGTGCCAGCAGGGTGGACAGGGGGAACACCGGGGAGCTGTTTTTT
TRBV4-3	NA	TRBJ1-6	NA	CASSQFFRSNSPLHF	TGCGCCAGCAGCCAATTTTTCCGGTCTAATTCACCCCTCCACTTT
TRBV5-4	NA	TRBJ2-1	NA	CASTEGRLYNEQFF	TGTGCCAGCACGGAGGGGCGGCTATACAATGAGCAGTTCTTC
TRBV7-2	TRBD1	TRBJ1-5	NA	CASSAGQGLNQPQHF	TGTGCCAGCAGCGCGGGACAGGGGTTAAATCAGCCCCAGCATTTT
TRBV11-2	TRBD2	TRBJ2-1	NA	CASSSPQRGGLNEPFF	TGTGCCAGCAGCTCCCCACAACGGGGGGGCCTAAATGAGCCCTTCTTC
TRBV2	NA	TRBJ1-2	NA	CASSTTGQYGYTF	TGTGCCAGCAGTACCACCGGACAGTATGGCTACACCTTC
TRBV3-1/TRBV3-2	TRBD2	TRBJ2-3	NA	CASSQAFLRGADTQYF	TGTGCCAGCAGCCAAGCGTTTTTGCGGGGGGCAGATACGCAGTATTTT
TRBV9	NA	TRBJ2-5	NA	CASSARQAETQYF	TGTGCCAGCAGCGCCCGACAGGCGGAGACCCAGTACTTC
TRBV6-4	NA	TRBJ1-2	NA	CASSPDRSNYGYTF	TGTGCCAGCAGCCCCGACAGGAGTAACTATGGCTACACCTTC
TRBV14	TRBD1	TRBJ2-7	NA	CASSRTGGGEQYF	TGTGCCAGCAGCCGGACAGGGGGCGGCGAGCAGTACTTC
TRBV12-3/TRBV12-4	NA	TRBJ1-2	NA	CASSARGSGYTF	TGTGCCAGCAGTGCGCGCGGGAGTGGCTACACCTTC
TRBV2	TRBD1	TRBJ1-5	NA	CASSETGDVQPQHF	TGTGCCAGCAGTGAAACAGGGGACGTGCAGCCCCAGCATTTT
TRBV5-1	NA	TRBJ2-1	NA	CASSLTGSYNEQFF	TGCGCCAGCAGCTTGACCGGCTCCTACAATGAGCAGTTCTTC
TRBV24-1	NA	TRBJ2-3	NA	CATSDRRGVGTDTQYF	TGTGCCACCAGTGATCGACGGGGTGTCGGTACGGATACGCAGTATTTT
TRBV24-1	TRBD2	TRBJ2-2	NA	CATSAGLGLAGVGRSGELFF	TGTGCCACCAGTGCCGGACTAGGACTAGCGGGGGTAGGTCGGTCCGGGGAGCTGTTTTTT
TRBV11-2	TRBD2	TRBJ2-7	NA	CASSFGLAGGLYEQYF	TGTGCCAGCAGCTTTGGACTAGCGGGGGGCCTCTACGAGCAGTACTTC
TRBV30	NA	TRBJ1-5	NA	CAWGTGSNQPQHF	TGTGCCTGGGGCACTGGTAGCAATCAGCCCCAGCATTTT
TRBV15	TRBD2	TRBJ2-1	once	CATSRASGGTNEQFF	TGTGCCACCAGCAGAGCTAGCGGGGGGACCAATGAGCAGTTCTTC
TRBV5-4	NA	TRBJ1-2	NA	CASSTSGEGVWGYTF	TGTGCCAGCAGCACATCGGGTGAAGGGGTATGGGGCTACACCTTC
TRBV19	NA	TRBJ2-5	NA	CASSIVTGETQYF	TGTGCCAGTAGTATCGTGACTGGAGAGACCCAGTACTTC
TRBV10-1	TRBD1	TRBJ1-6	NA	CASPKGQGICVNSPLHF	TGCGCCAGCCCGAAAGGACAGGGAATTTGTGTTAATTCACCCCTCCACTTT
TRBV2	NA	TRBJ1-1	NA	CASSEWQGLLNTEAFF	TGTGCCAGCAGTGAGTGGCAGGGTCTTTTGAACACTGAAGCTTTCTTT
TRBV5-4	NA	TRBJ1-6	once	CASSLGGGVDSPLHF	TGTGCCAGCAGCTTGGGGGGAGGGGTGGATTCACCCCTCCACTTT
TRBV5-6	NA	TRBJ1-2	NA	CASSLTANYGYTF	TGTGCCAGCAGCTTGACAGCTAACTATGGCTACACCTTC
TRBV30	TRBD2	TRBJ2-1	NA	CAWRDSGGHSYNEQFF	TGTGCCTGGAGGGATAGCGGGGGCCATTCCTACAATGAGCAGTTCTTC
TRBV10-3	NA	TRBJ1-2	NA	CAISETRQGGYTF	TGTGCCATCAGTGAGACTAGACAAGGCGGCTACACCTTC